This TCR beta chain was captured by sequencing in a study of T cell responses to AZD1222 COVID-19 vaccine. Study outcomes and limitations: Compared with day 0, the breadth and depth of the Spike-specific TCR repertoire rose significantly after two doses of AZD1222. In a largely white British group with more females than males, clonal diversity was possibly underestimated. Repertoires were obtained solely post-peak T cell response.

This clone was counted a single time. Its matching antigen is unknown. The V gene's germline CDR1 is SGHTA and CDR2 FQGNSA. Trimming removed 7 bases from V and 6 bases from J; junction bases left unmatched: 15. This CDR3 is built from 16 residues. TCRdb's copy holds only in-frame clones and misses some; the assay was immunoSEQ multiplex PCR. The table shows roughly 200,000 clones, with approximately 90% occurring only once. Second-dose groups at about 4 or about 12 weeks were pooled. The sequenced sample was peripheral blood, obtained 28 days after the second AZD1222 dose. V usage is TRBV7-2 and J usage is TRBJ2-3, with 8 bases fitting TRBD2. The sequence derives from an adult who received the AZD1222 COVID-19 vaccine. In DNA, the CDR3 is TGTGCCAGCACCATAGAGGGCGGGAGGCCCTTTGATACGCAGTATTTT. This encodes CASTIEGGRPFDTQYF.